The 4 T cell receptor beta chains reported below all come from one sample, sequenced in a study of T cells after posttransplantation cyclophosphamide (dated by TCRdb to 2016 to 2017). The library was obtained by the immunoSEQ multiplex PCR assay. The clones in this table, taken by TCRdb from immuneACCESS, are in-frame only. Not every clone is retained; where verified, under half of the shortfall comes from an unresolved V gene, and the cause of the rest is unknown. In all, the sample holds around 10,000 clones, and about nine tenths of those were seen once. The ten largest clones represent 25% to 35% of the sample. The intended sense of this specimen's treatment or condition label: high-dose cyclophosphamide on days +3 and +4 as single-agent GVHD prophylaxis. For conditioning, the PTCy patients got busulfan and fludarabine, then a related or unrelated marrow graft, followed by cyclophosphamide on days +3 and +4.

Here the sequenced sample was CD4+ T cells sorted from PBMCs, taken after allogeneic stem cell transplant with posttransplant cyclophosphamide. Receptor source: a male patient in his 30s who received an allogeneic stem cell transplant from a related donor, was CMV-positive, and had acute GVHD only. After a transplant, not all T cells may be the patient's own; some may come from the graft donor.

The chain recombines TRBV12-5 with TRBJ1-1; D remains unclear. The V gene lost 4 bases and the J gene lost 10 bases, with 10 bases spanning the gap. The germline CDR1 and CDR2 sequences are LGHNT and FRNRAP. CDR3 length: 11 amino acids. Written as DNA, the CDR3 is TGTGCTAGTGGTTCAATATCCGGAGCTTTCTTT. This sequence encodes CASGSISGAFF. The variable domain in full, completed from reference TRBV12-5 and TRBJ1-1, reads DARVTQTPRHKVTEMGQEVTMRCQPILGHNTVFWYRQTMMQGLELLAYFRNRAPLDDSGMPKDRFSAEMPDATLATLKIQPSEPRDSAVYFCASGSISGAFFGQGTRLTVV.

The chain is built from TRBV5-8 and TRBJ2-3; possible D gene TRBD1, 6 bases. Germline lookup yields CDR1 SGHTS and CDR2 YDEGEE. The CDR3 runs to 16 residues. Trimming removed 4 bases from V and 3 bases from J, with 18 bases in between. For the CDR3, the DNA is TGTGCCAGCAGCCGTAGCTTTGACAGGATGACAGATACGCAGTATTTT. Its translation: CASSRSFDRMTDTQYF.

The CDR3 DNA follows: TGCGCCAGCAGCCCACGGGGGACAGACTATGAAAAACTGTTTTTT. This sequence encodes CASSPRGTDYEKLFF. The chain has TRBV5-1 and TRBJ1-4; 7 bases are a match to TRBD1. V trimming: 4 bases; J trimming: 6 bases; junction bases outside the gene matches: 9. CDR1 is SGHRS, CDR2 YFSETQ, per germline. The CDR3 spans 15 residues. The variable domain in full, completed from reference TRBV5-1 and TRBJ1-4, reads KAGVTQTPRYLIKTRGQQVTLSCSPISGHRSVSWYQQTPGQGLQFLFEYFSETQRNKGNFPGRFSGRQFSNSRSEMNVSTLELGDSALYLCASSPRGTDYEKLFFGSGTQLSVL.

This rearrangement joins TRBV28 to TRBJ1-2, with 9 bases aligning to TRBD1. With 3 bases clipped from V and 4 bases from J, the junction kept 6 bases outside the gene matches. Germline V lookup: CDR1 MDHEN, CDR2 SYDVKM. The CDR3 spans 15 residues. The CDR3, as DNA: TGTGCCAGCAGTTTGAACCGGGACAGGGTCTATGGCTACACCTTC. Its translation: CASSLNRDRVYGYTF.